The text below deals with one T cell receptor beta chain. The antigen remains unidentified. The data derive from a study of lymphopenia after photon versus proton radiotherapy. The CDR3 is 12 residues long. Germline V gene sequence: CDR1 SQVTM, CDR2 ANQGSEA. V lost 4 bases to trimming and J lost 3 bases, with 10 bases between them. Overall study results and limits: Photon-treated patients lost naive T cells and TCR diversity; proton-treated stayed stable.

Clones were read by immunoSEQ multiplex PCR, and TCRdb kept only the in-frame ones, dropping some. The sample holds some 41,000 clones, around 84% seen once. This receptor was obtained from a woman aged 70-85 years with pancreatic cancer. Some clones in this sample may be carry-over from other donors' samples. This material consisted of peripheral blood, taken from a patient treated with proton-based radiotherapy. V is TRBV29-1 and J is TRBJ2-7, with a weak D call TRBD1 (6 bases). CDR3 coding DNA: TGCAGCGTTGTCCAGACAGGCTACGAGCAGTACTTC. The encoded protein is CSVVQTGYEQYF.